Listed here is a single T cell receptor (beta chain). Its target antigen remains unknown. Per-base quality was not reported, and no clone a single base away is much larger than it. Relative to germline, V is 1 base shorter and J is 7 bases shorter, with 11 bases between their ends. The CDR3 holds 13 amino acids from the cysteine to the phenylalanine. Kept here is only the CDR3 DNA, which spans 39 bases and is read in frame from base 1. CDR1 and CDR2 (DFQATT, SNEGSKA) derive from the germline V gene (reference sequence). The TCR beta CDR3 regions were amplified from the RNA transcripts. The first round of RT-PCR for the TCR CDR3 was performed with the HTBI primer set and the Qiagen OneStep RT-PCR kit. A second multiplex PCR round built the libraries, followed by size selection and purification. Libraries were sequenced paired-end with 100 bp reads on an Illumina HiSeq2000. Per the original workflow: SOAPnuke was used to process the raw data, with reads discarded if the reads contained adapters or uncalled bases, had a mean Phred below 15, or lacked an exact constant-primer or identifier match. High-quality paired reads were merged using COPE v1.2.5, and each unique nucleotide sequence was defined as a clonotype. MiTCR v1.1 was used to align the clonotypes against IMGT TRBV, TRBD and TRBJ reference segments. The analysis was restricted to V-J combinations with a frequency above 0.0001, which together covered approximately 99% of the repertoires. The TCS score was defined as F50 (clonal expansion) divided by E x V (chaos), with BLOSUM62-based TCRdist calculated between CDR3 peptides within each V-J. Welch's t-statistics and random forest reduced around 550 V-J features to 13, which were used in a naive Bayes classifier (R e1071). TCRdb passed the public sequencing reads through fastp at Q25 and MiXCR, retaining productive beta sequences. Rows merge per CDR3 protein into single entries with the most common DNA and genes. For this entry, the V and J calls and clone size follow TCRdb and not the study's own pipeline. This sample comprises around 340,000 distinct CDR3 sequences, 21% of them detected only once. Together, the top ten hold 50% of the sample.

This entry is derived from a study of T cells in Graves' hyperthyroidism and ophthalmopathy (dated by TCRdb to between 2017 and 2020). Describing the broader study: Peripheral blood samples were taken at initial diagnosis, before any treatment was given. After blood sampling, hyperthyroidism patients were treated with methimazole at a starting dose of 30 mg daily, and ophthalmopathy patients were treated with high-dose intravenous methylprednisolone. A discovery cohort of approximately 100 patients, about 44 with Graves' ophthalmopathy and 57 with stable Graves' hyperthyroidism, was used to find distinguishing TCR V-J signatures. The 95 to 100 discovery patients were randomly split 7:3 into training and test sets. In several Graves' hyperthyroidism patients, the study also compared T-cell repertoires from thyroid tissue with T-cell repertoires from blood. An independent validation cohort of fewer than 20 hyperthyroidism patients and more than 15 patients who later progressed to ophthalmopathy tested prospective prediction of ophthalmopathy. According to the paper, TCR Vbeta CDR3 sequencing was carried out on about 140 peripheral blood samples, which came from some 41 ophthalmopathy, fewer than 80 hyperthyroidism and about 17 progressor patients. Here is what the overall study found, with its caveats: In validation, progression to ophthalmopathy was predicted by the model with more than 65% sensitivity and nearly 75% specificity, a median of about 6.8 months before onset. A 13 V-J signature model separated ophthalmopathy from stable hyperthyroidism, with over 85% sensitivity and roughly 82% specificity in cross-validation and 80%/75% in testing. Most expanded thyroid clonotypes (frequency above 0.001) were also found in blood, which suggests that blood repertoires may mirror thyroid immune responses. No statistical method was used to fix the sample size in advance, and group allocation was not hidden from the investigators.

Graves' hyperthyroidism was defined as stable when no progression to ophthalmopathy occurred over 18 months of follow-up. The hyperthyroidism patients were between 18 and 65 years old and newly diagnosed, with a disease duration of less than 2 months. Any patient with an uncontrolled infection, another autoimmune disease, pregnancy or lactation was excluded. Diagnoses were based on clinical symptoms, serum thyroxine and TRAb, thyroid ultrasound and orbital computed tomography. Ficoll-Paque density gradient centrifugation was used to isolate PBMCs from under 11 ml of fresh peripheral blood. Total RNA was extracted using Trizol reagent, and RNA quality was assessed on an Agilent 2100 Bioanalyzer.

This receptor was identified in a woman aged 45-59 years with Graves' hyperthyroidism. This chain joins TRBV20-1 to TRBJ1-5, with a weak D call of TRBD1 (6 bases match). Sequences were obtained from blood. The sequenced DNA: TGCAGTGCTAGAGTGGGGGCGCGGCAGCCCCAGCATTTT. Its coded protein is CSARVGARQPQHF.